This TCR beta chain was observed in a study of spatial heterogeneity in lung cancer (dated by TCRdb to between 2019 and 2020). Regarding the complete study: Beta-chain transcripts were consistently detected in greater numbers than alpha-chain transcripts, which likely reflected higher beta-chain transcript abundance. A strong correlation was found between TCR transcript counts in tumor regions and a T cell transcriptional module score from matched bulk RNA-seq. In the raw uncorrected reads, each unique combination of TCR and UMI appeared more than ten times on average. TCR alpha and beta repertoires were quantitatively compared across multiple tumor regions, matched nontumor lung and blood in non-small cell lung cancer. The study linked features of the TCR repertoire to counts of nonsynonymous mutations, which were determined by whole-exome sequencing of tumor tissue. Both alpha and beta chains were TCR-sequenced in hundreds of tumor regions, approximately 67 matched nontumor lung samples and 56 PBMC samples obtained at surgery. On the study overall, not on this receptor specifically: Counts of ubiquitous and regional expanded TCRs were found to correlate with counts of ubiquitous and regional nonsynonymous mutations, respectively. TCR-seq coverage of tumor T cells was estimated at only approximately 7% for alpha chains and approximately 13% for beta chains. Confirming at a functional level the hypothesis that regional TCRs recognize regional mutations was considered to require additional single-cell paired TCR alpha and beta sequencing. The tumor nonsynonymous mutation count correlated with the number of expanded alpha and beta TCRs within the tumor.

The sample's time point label, decoded: sample taken at primary tumor resection. The donors were more than 60 patients from the lung TRACERx cohort who had early-stage, untreated non-small cell lung cancer. TCR sequencing used whole RNA extracted from tumor and nontumor lung tissue, or from cryopreserved PBMC samples, without cell sorting. A patient was chosen for TCR sequencing only when enough RNA was available from at least two tumor regions. Before selection, tumor and adjacent nontumor lung specimens were reviewed by a lung pathologist. This clonotype was detected ten times or more. Its cognate antigen has yet to be identified. Base quality data are lacking; no much larger clone is found one base away. Libraries were made using 5' RACE. The reads were generated on a NextSeq 500. In the TCR library protocol, a unique molecular identifier was attached to each TCR cDNA molecule so that PCR and sequencing errors could be corrected. Per the original workflow: TCR identification, UMI-based error correction and CDR3 extraction were all carried out with Decombinator tools. TCRs above a frequency of 2 per 1,000, corresponding to the top 1% of the tumor frequency distribution, were defined as expanded. Expanded tumor TCRs were classed as regional if statistically deemed absent (corrected P<0.05) from at least one tumor region, otherwise ubiquitous. Renyi diversity was calculated using the R vegan package after each repertoire was subsampled 100 times to 5,000 TCRs. CDR3 similarity networks were constructed using string-kernel similarity of amino acid triplets, with links drawn between CDR3s whose pairwise similarity was above 0.82. Through fastp at Q25 and MiXCR, TCRdb rebuilt clones from the public reads, retaining in-frame beta chains. CDR3 protein sequences are deduplicated, and each keeps its most common genes and DNA. The V and J calls here are based on TCRdb, not the publication. This sample lists around 20,000 distinct CDR3 sequences; approximately 2.8% were detected once. Of the sample, around 7.7% falls within the top ten clones.

As encoded in the germline V gene, CDR1 is MNHEY while CDR2 is SVGEGT. The CDR3 has 15 amino acids, counting the end cysteine and phenylalanine. Kept here is only the CDR3 DNA, which spans 45 bases and is read in frame from base 1. V and J are truncated by 6 bases and 4 bases respectively, leaving an intervening sequence of 18 bases. The chain joins TRBV6-2 or TRBV6-3 to TRBJ1-2; the D gene cannot be named for sure. The receptor's source is a male donor with early-stage non-small cell lung cancer. This specimen consisted of lung tumor tissue, obtained at surgery. CDR3 reads: CASRDVLRNGYGYTF. In nucleotides, the sequence is TGTGCCAGCAGGGACGTGTTGAGAAACGGCTATGGCTACACCTTC.